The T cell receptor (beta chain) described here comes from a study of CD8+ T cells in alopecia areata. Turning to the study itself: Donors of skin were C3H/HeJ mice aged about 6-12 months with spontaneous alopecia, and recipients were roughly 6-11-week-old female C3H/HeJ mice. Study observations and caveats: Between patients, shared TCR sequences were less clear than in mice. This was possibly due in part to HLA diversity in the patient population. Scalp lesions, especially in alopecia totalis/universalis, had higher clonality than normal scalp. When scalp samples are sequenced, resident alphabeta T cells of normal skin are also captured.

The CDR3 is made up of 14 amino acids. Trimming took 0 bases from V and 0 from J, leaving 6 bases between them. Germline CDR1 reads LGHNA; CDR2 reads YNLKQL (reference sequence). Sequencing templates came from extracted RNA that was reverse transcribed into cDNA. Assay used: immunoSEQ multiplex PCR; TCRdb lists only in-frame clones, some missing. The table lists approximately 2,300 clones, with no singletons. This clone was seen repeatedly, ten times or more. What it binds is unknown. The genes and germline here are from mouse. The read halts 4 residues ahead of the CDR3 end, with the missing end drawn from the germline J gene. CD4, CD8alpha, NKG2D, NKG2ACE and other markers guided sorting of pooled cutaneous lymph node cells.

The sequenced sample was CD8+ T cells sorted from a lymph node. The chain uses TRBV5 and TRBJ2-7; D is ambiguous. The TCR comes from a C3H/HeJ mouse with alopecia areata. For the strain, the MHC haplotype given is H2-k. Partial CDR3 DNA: TGTGCCAGCAGCCAAGAGGGGTACTCCTAT. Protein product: CASSQEGYSY. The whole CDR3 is CASSQEGYSYEQYF.